This T cell receptor (beta chain) was sequenced in a study of shared clonotypes between healthy human individuals. Worth noting for this clone: The same CDR3 arises from other DNA sequences in this sample as well.

Across several immunoSEQ plates, the genomic DNA of each subset was split evenly. Method: immunoSEQ multiplex PCR; TCRdb's copy keeps in-frame clones and lacks some. The data show fewer than 1.6 million clones, approximately 98.5% seen once. V gave up 3 bases and J gave up 5 bases, with 10 bases separating them. The CDR3 runs 14 residues. Germline assignment: CDR1 KGHSH and CDR2 LQKENI. The receptor was derived from a man aged 25-45 years in good health. The sample taken for sequencing was naive CD4+ T cells sorted from blood. Documented subset: CD45RA+ positively selected. V is TRBV18 and J is TRBJ1-4, with D unclear. CDR3 amino acids: CASSPAGGNEKLFF. In DNA form, the CDR3 reads TGTGCCAGCTCACCCGCGGGCGGGAATGAAAAACTGTTTTTT.